Listed here are 27 T cell receptor beta chains from one sample, sequenced in a study of Ad26.COV2.S vaccination and SARS-CoV-2 variants. TCRdb keeps only in-frame clones here, not all; method: immunoSEQ multiplex PCR. The table lists around 450,000 clones, 80% to 95% of them singletons. Indicated treatment: 15 to 20 received Ad26.COV2.S at low or high dose, single or two shots; a few received placebo; per-sample allocation not given. Sampling took place 63 days after the first vaccine or placebo injection. The sequencing used peripheral blood, collected in a trial of Ad26.COV2.S vaccine versus placebo. The origin of the receptors is a person between 18 and 65 years old who received the Ad26.COV2.S COVID-19 vaccine or a placebo.

The V gene is TRBV11-2, the J gene TRBJ2-7; 7 nucleotides align to TRBD2. The trim removed 6 bases at V and 1 base at J, leaving 9 bases unmatched. Germline CDR1 and CDR2: SGHAT and FQNNGV. The CDR3 length is 15 residues. The CDR3 loop reads CASSRMRGGSYEQYF. The CDR3 nucleotides are TGTGCCAGCAGTCGAATGAGGGGAGGGTCCTACGAGCAGTACTTC.

A word on this clone: The germline gene is not matched at one end of the junction; a read error may be the cause. The rearrangement uses TRBV10-3 and TRBJ2-6; either TRBD1 or TRBD2 may fit D (5 bases each). This CDR3 region has 15 residues. Germline V gene sequence: CDR1 ENHRY, CDR2 SYGVKD. This CDR3 is CAISWGISAANVLTF. CDR3 nucleotide sequence: TGTGCCATCAGTTGGGGGATCTCTGCGGCCAACGTCCTGACTTTC.

This clone has a single count. V usage is TRBV6-2 or TRBV6-3 and J usage is TRBJ2-7, with 13 bases matching TRBD2. Germline V gene data show CDR1 as MNHEY and CDR2 as SVGEGT. The CDR3 sequence is 15 residues long. V lost 4 bases and J lost 6; bases outside the gene matches: 6. The DNA for the CDR3 is TGTGCCAGCAGTTCCACTAGCGGGAGGGCCTCCGAGCAGTACTTC. Protein product: CASSSTSGRASEQYF.

This sequence joins TRBV14 and TRBJ2-7; D not resolved. Germline CDR1 and CDR2: SGHDN and FVKESK. This CDR3 contains 15 residues. Trimming pared 0 bases from V and 0 bases from J, leaving 9 bases between. CDR3 nucleotides: TGTGCCAGCAGCCAAGATGCCATTAGCTCCTACGAGCAGTACTTC. Translation gives CASSQDAISSYEQYF.

The gene calls are TRBV7-6 and TRBJ2-7; the D call may be TRBD1 or TRBD2 (5 bases each). Trimming cost V 1 base and J 4 bases, with 11 bases left between them. The CDR3 spans 14 residues. CDR1 and CDR2 from the germline V gene are SGHVS and FNYEAQ. In nucleotides, the CDR3 is TGTGCCAGCAGCTTAGGAGGGGTCGGGTACGAGCAGTACTTC. Protein: CASSLGGVGYEQYF.

V and J are TRBV7-9 and TRBJ2-7, with TRBD2 identical over 8 bases. The CDR3 is 16 residues long. With V trimmed by 4 bases and J by 3 bases, 11 bases remained unmatched. Germline values: CDR1 SEHNR, CDR2 FQNEAQ (reference sequence). The CDR3 protein is CASSSLEAGDHYEQYF. The CDR3 coding sequence is TGTGCCAGCAGCTCCCTGGAAGCGGGAGACCACTACGAGCAGTACTTC.

This chain links TRBV9 with TRBJ1-1; D is undetermined. Trimming stripped 0 bases from V and 6 bases from J, with 9 bases between. Germline CDR1 and CDR2: SGDLS and YYNGEE. The CDR3 spans 13 residues. CDR3 DNA: TGTGCCAGCAGCGTAGAGGGTTGGTCTGAAGCTTTCTTT. This translates into CASSVEGWSEAFF. The full variable domain, in which reference TRBV9 and TRBJ1-1 provide the parts outside the CDR3, is DSGVTQTPKHLITATGQRVTLRCSPRSGDLSVYWYQQSLDQGLQFLIQYYNGEERAKGNILERFSAQQFPDLHSELNLSSLELGDSALYFCASSVEGWSEAFFGQGTRLTVV.

This clone showed up just once. The V call is TRBV30, the J call TRBJ1-6; 10 bases agree with TRBD1. Per germline, CDR1 GTSNPN and CDR2 SVGIG (reference sequence). The ends lost 3 bases at V and 8 bases at J; junction bases unmatched: 4. The CDR3 spans 14 residues. DNA for the CDR3: TGTGCCTGGAGGCCGGGACAGGGGTATTCACCCCTCCACTTT. This codes for CAWRPGQGYSPLHF.

The gene calls are TRBV6-5 and TRBJ2-1; TRBD2 might be the D (5 bases). CDR3 length: 15 residues. The V end was cut by 0 bases, the J end by 9 bases, with 15 bases between. Germline CDR1 is MNHEY and CDR2 is SVGAGI. The CDR3 loop reads CASSYSLIASGEQFF. In DNA, the CDR3 is TGTGCCAGCAGTTACTCGTTAATAGCGAGTGGTGAGCAGTTCTTC.

The chain carries TRBV28 and TRBJ2-1; D tentatively reads TRBD1 or TRBD2 (6 bases each). V was clipped by 5 bases and J by 2 bases, with 16 bases between them. Germline V gene lookup returns CDR1 MDHEN and CDR2 SYDVKM. The CDR3 extends over 16 amino acids. The CDR3 nucleotides read TGTGCCAGCAGTCGGCCAGAGGGGGGCCCCTACAATGAGCAGTTCTTC. It specifies CASSRPEGGPYNEQFF.

The CDR3 DNA reads TGTGCCAGCAGTAGCGGAGGGGACAATGAGCAGTTCTTC. Protein: CASSSGGDNEQFF. The V gene is TRBV2, the J gene TRBJ2-1; perhaps TRBD2 as D (6 bases). CDR3 size: 13 residues. Germline V gene data show CDR1 as SNHLY and CDR2 as FYNNEI. The V gene lost 5 bases and the J gene lost 5 bases, with 10 bases spanning the gap. Complete variable domain (other parts from reference TRBV2 and TRBJ2-1): EPEVTQTPSHQVTQMGQEVILRCVPISNHLYFYWYRQILGQKVEFLVSFYNNEISEKSEIFDDQFSVERPDGSNFTLKIRSTKLEDSAMYFCASSSGGDNEQFFGPGTRLTVL.

This clone appeared once. This rearrangement joins TRBV30 to TRBJ2-3; D ambiguous. The germline V and J ends were trimmed by 5 bases and 3 bases, with 15 bases remaining between them. Germline CDR1 and CDR2: GTSNPN and SVGIG (reference sequence). CDR3 length: 14 amino acids. CDR3 DNA sequence: TGTGCCTGGGCCGATGGGGTCGGGACAGATACGCAGTATTTT. It encodes CAWADGVGTDTQYF. The full variable domain, with the rest looked up from reference TRBV30 and TRBJ2-3, is SQTIHQWPATLVQPVGSPLSLECTVEGTSNPNLYWYRQAAGRGLQLLFYSVGIGQISSEVPQNLSASRPQDRQFILSSKKLLLSDSGFYLCAWADGVGTDTQYFGPGTRLTVL.

The rearrangement uses TRBV18 and TRBJ1-2; TRBD1 is a possible D gene (5 bases). The CDR3 consists of 17 residues. The ends were cut back, 2 bases at V and 4 bases at J, with 20 bases in the middle. CDR1 KGHSH and CDR2 LQKENI come from the germline V gene. DNA of the CDR3: TGTGCCAGCTCACCAATAGGACCCGGACGGGGCCCCTATGGCTACACCTTC. Encoded protein: CASSPIGPGRGPYGYTF.

V usage is TRBV10-3 and J usage is TRBJ1-6; D possibly corresponds to TRBD1 (6 bases). The CDR3 loop spans 15 amino acids. Germline-derived CDR1 and CDR2 are ENHRY and SYGVKD. Between the trimmed V and J ends, which lost 10 bases and 6 bases, there was a span of 19 bases. The CDR3 bases are TGTGCCACTCTCGGCCTACAGGGTCGTAATTCACCCCTCCACTTT. Translation: CATLGLQGRNSPLHF.

V is TRBV27 and J is TRBJ1-1; 9 bases are a match to TRBD1. The germline V gene has CDR1 MNHEY and CDR2 SMNVEV (reference sequence). The V segment lost 5 bases and the J segment 6 bases; nucleotides outside the gene matches: 4. This CDR3 has 13 amino acids. The CDR3 region has the DNA TGTGCCAGCAGTGTACAGGGGGCCGCTGAAGCTTTCTTT. Translated: CASSVQGAAEAFF.

V usage is TRBV10-3 and J usage is TRBJ2-3; maybe TRBD2 (6 bases). CDR1 and CDR2 from the germline V gene are ENHRY and SYGVKD. With 9 bases removed from V and 2 bases from J, the gap between germline ends came to 9 bases. This CDR3 has 12 amino acids. In nucleotides, the CDR3 is TGTGCCATGGGCGGGGACACAGATACGCAGTATTTT. Translating it yields CAMGGDTDTQYF.

The chain carries TRBV4-3 and TRBJ2-3, with 10 positions matching TRBD2. Germline lookup yields CDR1 LGHNA and CDR2 YSLEER. V trimming: 1 base; J trimming: 1 base; junction bases outside the gene matches: 11. The CDR3 spans 19 residues. CDR3: CASSQGNLASGSRTDTQYF. The CDR3 nucleotides read TGCGCCAGCAGCCAAGGAAATTTGGCTAGCGGGAGTCGCACAGATACGCAGTATTTT.

The chain has TRBV6-2 or TRBV6-3 and TRBJ1-1; 8 nucleotides line up with TRBD1. The germline CDR1 and CDR2 sequences are MNHEY and SVGEGT. The CDR3 length is 16 residues. Trimming removed 6 bases from V and 0 bases from J; junction bases left unmatched: 9. The DNA for the CDR3 is TGTGCCAGCAGCCCAGTAGGACAGGGAATGAACACTGAAGCTTTCTTT. Translating it yields CASSPVGQGMNTEAFF.

The rearrangement joins TRBV24-1 to TRBJ1-6; D is possibly TRBD1 (5 bases). The CDR3 sequence is 14 residues long. Germline V gene data show CDR1 as KGHDR and CDR2 as SFDVKD. Deletions cut 9 bases from V and 10 bases from J, with 18 bases between. In DNA, the CDR3 is TGTGCCACCGGGGCAGGTAGGGCTTGCTCACCCCTCCACTTT. Its protein is CATGAGRACSPLHF.

The genes are TRBV6-5 and TRBJ1-4; D not certain. CDR3 length: 15 residues. The germline CDR1 and CDR2 sequences are MNHEY and SVGAGI. The V end lost 0 bases, the J end lost 8 bases, and 13 bases lay between the germline ends. The chain's CDR3 is CASSYSSLTPEKLFF. CDR3 in DNA: TGTGCCAGCAGTTACTCGAGTCTAACCCCCGAAAAACTGTTTTTT.

This clone occurred a few times. The chain couples TRBV5-1 to TRBJ2-1; no clear D gene. This CDR3 has 15 residues. V lost 3 bases, J lost 1 base, and 11 bases lay in between. Looked up from germline, CDR1 is SGHRS and CDR2 is YFSETQ. The CDR3 reads CASSSPYDSYNEQFF. The DNA of the CDR3 is TGCGCCAGCAGCTCCCCCTATGATTCCTACAATGAGCAGTTCTTC.

V gene TRBV7-2 combines with J gene TRBJ2-1; 9 nucleotides match TRBD2. Germline V gene lookup returns CDR1 SGHTA and CDR2 FQGNSA. This CDR3 region has 15 residues. V trimming: 5 bases; J trimming: 8 bases; junction bases outside the gene matches: 10. CDR3 in amino acids: CASSPSAGGPYEQFF. As DNA, the CDR3 is TGTGCCAGCAGCCCCTCTGCGGGAGGGCCTTATGAGCAGTTCTTC.

The V call is TRBV30, the J call TRBJ2-5; D unclear. The V end was cut by 4 bases, the J end by 5 bases, with 8 bases between. This CDR3 contains 11 residues. Germline CDR1 GTSNPN, CDR2 SVGIG (reference sequence). DNA for the CDR3: TGTGCCTGGAACGCCAGGGAGACCCAGTACTTC. Its protein product is CAWNARETQYF.

This CDR3 reads CASSLSGDRFTFF. The CDR3, as DNA: TGTGCCAGCAGTTTATCGGGGGACAGGTTCACGTTCTTC. J is TRBJ2-1 and V is TRBV27; 8 nucleotides align to TRBD1. The ends lost 0 bases at V and 15 bases at J; junction bases unmatched: 7. Per germline, CDR1 MNHEY and CDR2 SMNVEV (reference sequence). The CDR3 totals 13 residues.

The chain uses TRBV29-1 and TRBJ1-2; maybe TRBD1 (5 bases). V lost 6 bases and J 6 bases, leaving 17 bases between the germline ends. This CDR3 has 13 residues. Germline-derived CDR1 and CDR2 are SQVTM and ANQGSEA. The CDR3 here is CSVSKTQGNGYTF. Written as DNA, the CDR3 is TGCAGCGTCTCGAAGACCCAGGGAAATGGCTACACCTTC.

The V call is TRBV29-1, the J call TRBJ2-7; unclear D gene. Looked up from germline, CDR1 is SQVTM and CDR2 is ANQGSEA. The CDR3 loop spans 19 amino acids. Trimming pared 4 bases from V and 2 bases from J, leaving 30 bases between. The CDR3 is CSVVFFGTDGRKNPYEQYF. For the CDR3, the DNA is TGCAGCGTTGTATTTTTCGGTACGGACGGTCGGAAGAACCCCTACGAGCAGTACTTC.

V gene TRBV30 combines with J gene TRBJ2-7, with no clear D. Germline V gene lookup returns CDR1 GTSNPN and CDR2 SVGIG (reference sequence). V was shortened by 4 bases and J by 3 bases, with 4 bases between the two germline ends. CDR3 length: 10 amino acids. CDR3 DNA sequence: TGTGCCTGGACTAACTACGAGCAGTACTTC. Its protein is CAWTNYEQYF. Full variable domain (remainder filled in from reference TRBV30 and TRBJ2-7): SQTIHQWPATLVQPVGSPLSLECTVEGTSNPNLYWYRQAAGRGLQLLFYSVGIGQISSEVPQNLSASRPQDRQFILSSKKLLLSDSGFYLCAWTNYEQYFGPGTRLTVT.